A single T cell receptor beta chain is shown here with its context. This clone's antigen is unknown. No base-level quality is on record; no much larger clone is a single base apart. TCRbeta CDR3 regions were amplified from genomic DNA by means of the immunoSEQ Assay, a bias-controlled multiplex PCR. Turning to the authors' computational methods: The number of nucleated cells in each sample was estimated from the amplification of reference gene primers within the assay. Sequence reads were collapsed and filtered to measure the absolute abundance of every unique TCRbeta CDR3 rearrangement. For each sample, productive Simpson clonality was calculated as the square root of Simpson's diversity index over productive rearrangements. TCRdb retrieved this table from immuneACCESS and kept in-frame rearrangements only. Not all clones are present; in checked studies, unresolved V genes account for under half, and no reason is known for the remainder. V and J calls and clone size are given by that table; D and trimming were obtained from the DNA. The sample table holds 100,000 to 150,000 clones, of which around 83% were seen once. The ten largest clones capture 16% of the sample.

Whole blood was collected in K2EDTA tubes by collaborating institutions according to the institutions' own protocols. Collaborator samples were shipped for TCRbeta analysis as frozen whole blood, isolated PBMCs, or DNA extracted from either sample type. This entry belongs to a study of blood T cell repertoires in COVID-19 (dated by TCRdb to about 2020). For the study in its entirety: The collaborator samples originated in the United States, Italy and Spain and spanned the acute and convalescent phases of COVID-19. HLA class I and class II types, where available, came from metadata supplied by the sample provider rather than from assay-based typing. The material from the prospective study consisted of cDNA or gDNA derived from T cells, B-cell-depleted T cells, or PBMCs. The sample metadata nearly always contained a de-identified subject ID, COVID-19 status, age in years and sex. Subjects who had been exposed to COVID-19, were actively infected with it, or had recovered from it provided the deeply sampled blood TCRbeta repertoires that made up the dataset. The repertoires were released in a freely available public database intended as a resource for research on the immune response to SARS-CoV-2. The samples were drawn from two sources: the first 160 participants of the ongoing ImmuneRACE study, and fewer than 1,500 subjects contributed by 6 global collaborators. What the authors observed across the whole study: How much clinical and demographic metadata was included differed by source and by participant, and the metadata was provided uncurated.

V sheds 8 bases and J sheds 5 bases, leaving 15 bases between their ends. From a lookup of the germline V gene, CDR1 and CDR2 are MNHEY and SVGAGI. Taken from cysteine to phenylalanine, the CDR3 has 14 residues. Of the read, only the CDR3 DNA is kept; its 42 bases are in frame from base 1. This sequence originates from a woman aged 50 to 65 with acute or convalescent COVID-19. The chain is made from TRBV6-5 and TRBJ1-4; possibly the D gene is TRBD1, per 6 matching bases. The source material was peripheral blood. The nucleotide sequence reads TGTGCCAGCTCCGGCCCGGGGGGCAATGAAAAACTGTTTTTT. This yields the protein CASSGPGGNEKLFF.